The 18 T cell receptor beta chains presented below share a single source sample, sequenced in a study of CXCR3-negative and CXCR3-positive naive CD8 T cells. Carrying UMI labels, the TRB cDNA libraries were prepared through 5' RACE. TCRdb re-analyzed the 5' RACE reads; it lists each CDR3 protein once, without DNA. In all, the sample yields more than 65,000 distinct CDR3 sequences. The sequencing sample was made of naive CXCR3- CD8+ T cells from blood. Subset reported: CD45RO-CCR7+CD27+CD95- naive CD8+ T cells lacking CXCR3 (TNR3-). These receptors were obtained from a human donor in good health. Some clones in this sample may be carry-over from other donors' samples.

The chain couples TRBV2 to TRBJ2-7; TCRdb calls TRBD1, which cannot be checked without DNA. The CDR3 is 14 residues long. Germline V CDR1 and CDR2: SNHLY, FYNNEI. CDR3 amino acids: CASAGGQGMYEQYF.

The chain couples TRBV7-2 to TRBJ2-1. CDR1 and CDR2 (germline): SGHTA, FQGNSA. CDR3 length: 13 residues. CDR3 sequence reads: CASSLGLGYEQFF.

The rearrangement links TRBV12-3 or TRBV12-4 to TRBJ2-5; TCRdb's D gene call, TRBD2, goes unchecked for lack of DNA. CDR3 length equals 18 residues. The CDR3 loop is CASSFPSHREGRGETQYF.

The chain has TRBV21-1 and TRBJ1-2; TCRdb returns TRBD1, unconfirmable since there is no DNA. TRBV21-1 constitutes a pseudogene. The CDR3 contains 14 residues. CDR3 amino acids: CASSTHRGEFGYTF.

V gene TRBV29-1 combines with J gene TRBJ2-1. The CDR3 loop spans 17 amino acids. The germline gives CDR1 SQVTM, CDR2 ANQGSEA. This CDR3 is CSVEDRKTTISYNEQFF.

The chain joins TRBV4-1 to TRBJ1-1. CDR1 is MGHRA, CDR2 YSYEKL, per germline. The length of the CDR3 is 17 residues. CDR3 residues: CASSQDSAGVVNTEAFF.

The chain links TRBV7-9 to TRBJ2-7; checking the TCRdb D call of TRBD1 is not possible without DNA. The germline V gene encodes CDR1 SEHNR and CDR2 FQNEAQ (reference sequence). CDR3 length: 13 amino acids. The CDR3 region is CASRDRNSYEQYF.

The rearrangement uses TRBV10-3 and TRBJ1-2. There are 14 residues in the CDR3. The V gene's germline CDR1 is ENHRY and CDR2 SYGVKD. The CDR3 region is CAISESGQVHGYTF.

The chain carries TRBV29-1 and TRBJ2-1; the D call from TCRdb, TRBD1, cannot be confirmed without DNA. Per germline, CDR1 SQVTM and CDR2 ANQGSEA. This CDR3 comprises 13 residues. The CDR3 spells CSALGRFYNEQFF.

This rearrangement joins TRBV28 to TRBJ2-1; TCRdb reports TRBD2, a call that lacks DNA to check it against. CDR1 is MDHEN, CDR2 SYDVKM, per germline. The CDR3 loop spans 15 amino acids. CDR3 amino acids: CASTPGVQGEREQFF.

The chain combines TRBV10-1 with TRBJ2-5; the D call of TRBD1 rests on TCRdb alone, since no DNA is present to check it. CDR1 is WNHNN, CDR2 SYGVQD, per germline (reference sequence). The CDR3 runs to 15 residues. CDR3 amino acids: CASSEYGTRQETQYF.

The rearrangement uses TRBV13 and TRBJ2-3. The germline V gene has CDR1 PRHDT and CDR2 FYEKMQ (reference sequence). The length of the CDR3 is 12 residues. CDR3 protein: CASSPIRETQYF.

V and J are TRBV6-6 and TRBJ1-1; the TRBD1 assignment by TCRdb is unverifiable without DNA. This CDR3 region has 16 residues. Germline CDR1 is MNHNY and CDR2 is SVGAGI (reference sequence). CDR3 sequence reads: CASRYGQEGPNTEAFF.

The gene calls are TRBV29-1 and TRBJ2-1. The CDR3 extends over 11 amino acids. Germline CDR1 is SQVTM and CDR2 is ANQGSEA. Here the CDR3 reads CSGYSYNEQFF.

The chain combines TRBV7-9 with TRBJ1-1; TCRdb selects TRBD1, and the lack of DNA leaves this call unchecked. Germline V CDR1 and CDR2: SEHNR, FQNEAQ (reference sequence). The length of the CDR3 is 13 residues. The CDR3 reads CASSQPGGTEAFF.

CDR3 loop: CASSLHSGSNRANTGELFF. The genes are TRBV28 and TRBJ2-2; TCRdb's D call, TRBD2, is unchecked because there is no DNA. In germline, CDR1 is MDHEN, CDR2 SYDVKM. CDR3 length: 19 residues.

The chain is built from TRBV19 and TRBJ2-1; TCRdb's assignment of TRBD2 cannot be checked, as there is no DNA. CDR1 LNHDA and CDR2 SQIVND come from the germline V gene (reference sequence). The CDR3 totals 14 residues. The CDR3 reads CASSIQGPRGEQYF.

The chain recombines TRBV5-1 with TRBJ2-3; TCRdb calls TRBD1, which cannot be checked without DNA. The CDR3 is made up of 18 amino acids. Germline V CDR1 and CDR2: SGHRS, YFSETQ. This chain's CDR3 is CASSWEGGRGKSTDTQYF.